Here is one T cell receptor beta chain with its context. The antigen is unknown. PCR involved 60 Vbeta and 13 Jbeta primers. The data were produced by immunoSEQ multiplex PCR, yet TCRdb's version contains in-frame clones alone and is incomplete. The table includes 150,000 to 200,000 clones, around 90% detected once. This record comes from a study of cytomegalovirus exposure and HLA in healthy donors. Study conclusions and caveats: In vitro data verified three CMV-associated chains as specific for CMV antigens.

The germline V and J ends were trimmed by 3 bases and 6 bases, with 20 bases remaining between them. Germline V gene lookup returns CDR1 LNHDA and CDR2 SQIVND (reference sequence). This CDR3 comprises 17 residues. The sequence was obtained from a boy aged 2 to 9 in good health and CMV-seronegative. J is TRBJ1-4 and V is TRBV19; D is possibly TRBD1 (6 bases). Sequenced material: PBMCs. The CDR3 reads CASSINGRGTGHEKLFF. CDR3 nucleotides: TGTGCCAGTAGTATTAACGGCAGGGGAACGGGGCATGAAAAACTGTTTTTT.